This record concerns one T cell receptor (beta chain) sequence. This sample was included in a study of blood T cell repertoires in COVID-19. Overall study: The analysed material was cDNA or gDNA that came from T cells, B-cell-depleted T cells, or PBMCs.

Study processing details: Estimated nucleated cell counts came from reference gene primer amplification. Only in-frame clones appear in the TCRdb table, and some are missing; sequencing was by immunoSEQ multiplex PCR. V and J calls and clone size are as listed in that table; D and trimming were resolved from the DNA. The sample has about 280,000 clones, 86% seen once. Trimming left V 4 bases short and J 2 bases short, with 9 bases between. CDR3 size: 13 residues. The germline CDR1 and CDR2 sequences are SGHTA and FQGNSA. Sequencing was carried out using peripheral blood. V and J are TRBV7-2 and TRBJ2-7; D is possibly TRBD1 (6 bases). The receptor's source is a man between 35 and 55 years old with active or convalescent COVID-19. The CDR3 DNA is TGTGCCAGCAGCTCGACAGGAGCCTACGAGCAGTACTTC. This encodes CASSSTGAYEQYF.